Presented here are 14 T cell receptor beta chains from one specimen sequenced in a study of T-cell memory formation after mild COVID-19. TCRdb used MiXCR to reprocess the 5' RACE reads, holding one entry per CDR3 protein. Here the sample spans around 450,000 distinct CDR3 sequences, roughly 24% being singletons. Sequencing was done on a sample of PBMCs or a T cell subset sorted from them (not recorded which). The receptors here all came from an adult woman who had mild COVID-19 (a few samples of this study predate the infection). Cell type and time point are not known.

As concerns this clonotype: Germline is not matched at one junction end, which may reflect a read error. The chain links TRBV4-2 to TRBJ2-5; D is unclear. The CDR3 is 18 amino acids. Germline V lookup: CDR1 LGHNA, CDR2 YNFKEQ. In DNA form, the CDR3 reads TGTGACAGCAGCCAACTCCCTGTAGACTTGGACGGCGGAGAGACCCAGTACTTC. Translation gives CDSSQLPVDLDGGETQYF.

This clonotype has only a few counts. The chain has TRBV6-2 or TRBV6-3 and TRBJ1-1; D is unclear. CDR3 length equals 14 residues. V was pared by 2 bases and J by 1 base, with 8 bases between. Germline assignment: CDR1 MNHEY and CDR2 SVGEGT. CDR3 protein: CASSYVGRNTEAFF. In DNA, the CDR3 is TGTGCCAGCAGTTACGTCGGCAGGAACACTGAAGCTTTCTTT.

DNA for the CDR3: TGTGCCAGCAGGAAGGGACAGGGCATACACGAGCAGTACTTC. This encodes CASRKGQGIHEQYF. The chain recombines TRBV6-5 with TRBJ2-7, with 9 nucleotides matching TRBD1. Looked up from germline, CDR1 is MNHEY and CDR2 is SVGAGI. V lost 6 bases to trimming and J lost 5 bases; unmatched junction nucleotides: 8. CDR3 length equals 14 residues.

This clonotype came up a few times. This sequence joins TRBV5-1 and TRBJ2-4; D may be TRBD1 or TRBD2 (5 bases each). The CDR3 spans 18 residues. Trimming took 5 bases from V and 0 from J, leaving 21 bases between them. The germline gives CDR1 SGHRS, CDR2 YFSETQ. CDR3 nucleotides: TGCGCCAGCAGTTCACTCGCTAGGGGAGCCCTAGCCAAAAACATTCAGTACTTC. Residues: CASSSLARGALAKNIQYF.

V and J are TRBV29-1 and TRBJ1-1, with D unclear. Trimming pared 5 bases from V and 3 bases from J, leaving 16 bases between. This CDR3 comprises 14 residues. The germline gives CDR1 SQVTM, CDR2 ANQGSEA. The CDR3 is CSVSPGSPDTEAFF. For the CDR3, the DNA is TGCAGCGTTTCCCCCGGAAGCCCGGACACTGAAGCTTTCTTT.

The chain links TRBV29-1 to TRBJ1-2; no clear D. The CDR3 runs 13 residues. V was shortened by 5 bases and J by 1 base, with 11 bases between the two germline ends. CDR1 and CDR2 (germline): SQVTM, ANQGSEA. Here the CDR3 DNA reads TGCAGCGTTCCCCTGGAGAATAACTATGGCTACACCTTC. Its protein is CSVPLENNYGYTF.

This clonotype was seen ten or more times. The chain joins TRBV28 to TRBJ2-7; D gene unclear. The V end was cut by 6 bases, the J end by 3 bases, with 6 bases between. Per germline, CDR1 MDHEN and CDR2 SYDVKM. The CDR3 has 11 residues. In nucleotides, the CDR3 is TGTGCCAGCAGCTTACGCTACGAGCAGTACTTC. It yields the protein CASSLRYEQYF.

The rearrangement uses TRBV5-6 and TRBJ2-7; 8 positions match TRBD1. Germline loops: CDR1 SGHDT, CDR2 YYEEEE. The V segment lost 0 bases and the J segment 6 bases; nucleotides outside the gene matches: 8. This CDR3 is 15 amino acids long. CDR3 in DNA: TGTGCCAGCAGCTTGGGTCAGGGGGCGCTGGGCGAGCAGTACTTC. It is translated as CASSLGQGALGEQYF. The whole variable domain, remainder taken from reference TRBV5-6 and TRBJ2-7, is DAGVTQSPTHLIKTRGQQVTLRCSPKSGHDTVSWYQQALGQGPQFIFQYYEEEERQRGNFPDRFSGHQFPNYSSELNVNALLLGDSALYLCASSLGQGALGEQYFGPGTRLTVT.

The chain uses TRBV3-1 and TRBJ2-3; the D gene is possibly TRBD1 (6 bases). The CDR3 runs 16 residues. V was pared by 1 base and J by 4 bases, with 15 bases between. Germline CDR1 LGHDT, CDR2 YNNKEL (reference sequence). The CDR3 sequence: CASSQGRIQGPDTQYF. In DNA form, the CDR3 reads TGTGCCAGCAGCCAAGGGAGGATCCAGGGGCCAGATACGCAGTATTTT.

This clonotype was recorded only once. This rearrangement joins TRBV30 to TRBJ1-1, with 9 bases that match TRBD1. The V gene end was trimmed by 3 bases and the J gene end by 3 bases; junction bases not matched to a gene: 2. There are 13 residues in the CDR3. The germline V gene has CDR1 GTSNPN and CDR2 SVGIG (reference sequence). CDR3 region: CAWRGQGYTEAFF. The CDR3 nucleotides read TGTGCCTGGAGGGGACAGGGATACACTGAAGCTTTCTTT.

The chain recombines TRBV15 with TRBJ2-7; D is tentatively TRBD1 or TRBD2 (5 bases each). V lost 4 bases, J lost 4 bases, and 14 bases lay in between. The length of the CDR3 is 14 residues. From germline, CDR1 is LNHNV and CDR2 YYDKDF (reference sequence). CDR3 sequence (DNA): TGTGCCACCAGCACCGGGACGGAACCTTACGAGCAGTACTTC. Translation gives CATSTGTEPYEQYF.

This clonotype was observed a handful of times. The chain uses TRBV7-9 and TRBJ1-2; D is possibly TRBD1 (5 bases). V was trimmed by 4 bases and J by 4 bases, leaving 13 bases between them. Germline V gene data show CDR1 as SEHNR and CDR2 as FQNEAQ (reference sequence). This CDR3 region has 14 residues. This CDR3 is CASSSAGHLYGYTF. In nucleotides, the CDR3 is TGTGCCAGCAGCTCGGCGGGGCACCTCTATGGCTACACCTTC.

About this clonotype itself: One end of the junction varies from germline; a read error may be responsible. The chain carries TRBV2 and TRBJ1-5, with unresolved D. The CDR3 sequence is 15 residues long. Germline loops: CDR1 SNHLY, CDR2 FYNNEI. For the CDR3, the DNA is TGTGCCACCAGTGAGTTGTTCGGGCCAAATCAGCCCCAGCATTTT. Its protein product is CATSELFGPNQPQHF. The full variable domain, rest sourced from reference TRBV2 and TRBJ1-5, is EPEVTQTPSHQVTQMGQEVILRCVPISNHLYFYWYRQILGQKVEFLVSFYNNEISEKSEIFDDQFSVERPDGSNFTLKIRSTKLEDSAMYFCATSELFGPNQPQHFGDGTRLSIL.

J is TRBJ2-3 and V is TRBV5-4, with TRBD2 identical over 10 bases. Germline trimming cut 4 bases from V and 2 bases from J; bases unmatched to any gene: 4. Germline V gene sequence: CDR1 SGHNT, CDR2 YYREEE (reference sequence). This CDR3 region has 15 residues. The CDR3 loop is CASSPTSGLTDTQYF. CDR3 DNA sequence: TGTGCCAGCAGCCCGACTAGCGGGCTCACAGATACGCAGTATTTT.